Listed below are T cell receptor beta chains from one sample, sequenced in a study of T-cell memory formation after mild COVID-19. TCRdb processed the 5' RACE reads anew with MiXCR; each CDR3 protein has one entry. The sample carries around 180,000 distinct CDR3 sequences, under 20% recorded once. The sequenced material came from PBMCs or a T cell subset sorted from them (not recorded which). The receptors shown here come from a man aged 18 to 29 who had mild COVID-19 (a few samples of this study predate the infection). Cell type and time point are not known. Each CDR3 is given with its conserved first and last residue. The D gene is left open where the match is weak. Clone size appears in some rows only: once, few, many, or a class for an expanded clone.

J: TRBJ1-2; D: .; length: 14; V: TRBV4-2; size: few; DNA: TGTGCCAGCAGCCAAGTAGGCAGGGATCGTGGCTACACCTTC; CDR3: CASSQVGRDRGYTF
J: TRBJ2-2; D: TRBD2; length: 16; V: TRBV5-1; size: .; DNA: TGCGCCAGCAGCTTTATGACTAGCGCCAACACCGGGGAGCTGTTTTTT; CDR3: CASSFMTSANTGELFF
J: TRBJ2-5; D: TRBD2; length: 14; V: TRBV7-9; size: many; DNA: TGTGCCAGCAGCTTGCGGGGGGTCCAAGAGACCCAGTACTTC; CDR3: CASSLRGVQETQYF
J: TRBJ2-5; D: TRBD1; length: 15; V: TRBV12-3/TRBV12-4; size: .; DNA: TGTGCCAGCAGTTATGGACAGGGTGTCCAAGAGACCCAGTACTTC; CDR3: CASSYGQGVQETQYF
J: TRBJ2-1; D: TRBD1; length: 14; V: TRBV5-1; size: .; DNA: TGCGCCAGCAGCCAGGGGGCGTCATACAATGAGCAGTTCTTC; CDR3: CASSQGASYNEQFF
J: TRBJ2-2; D: .; length: 12; V: TRBV18; size: .; DNA: TGTGCCAGCTCAACTTACACCGGGGAGCTGTTTTTT; CDR3: CASSTYTGELFF
J: TRBJ1-1; D: .; length: 14; V: TRBV9; size: .; DNA: TGTGCCAGCAGCGGAACGACAGGGAACACTGAAGCTTTCTTT; CDR3: CASSGTTGNTEAFF
J: TRBJ1-1; D: TRBD1; length: 13; V: TRBV6-5; size: .; DNA: TGTGCCAGCAGTTACGGAGGACAGGGGAAATTTTTCTTT; CDR3: CASSYGGQGKFFF
J: TRBJ1-1; D: .; length: 15; V: TRBV5-1; size: few; DNA: TGCGCCAGCAGACAATTGGGGGGCATGAACACTGAAGCTTTCTTT; CDR3: CASRQLGGMNTEAFF
J: TRBJ2-3; D: TRBD2; length: 17; V: TRBV5-1; size: .; DNA: TGCGCCAGCAGCCTTTCGGTCCTAGCGGGCACCTCAGATACGCAGTATTTT; CDR3: CASSLSVLAGTSDTQYF
J: TRBJ2-3; D: .; length: 11; V: TRBV11-2; size: many; DNA: TGTGCCAGCAGCCCGGTAGATACGCAGTATTTT; CDR3: CASSPVDTQYF
J: TRBJ2-1; D: .; length: 13; V: TRBV6-5; size: few; DNA: TGTGCCAGCACCCTCCCCGGGACGCCTAAGCAGTTCTTC; CDR3: CASTLPGTPKQFF
J: TRBJ2-5; D: .; length: 15; V: TRBV3-1; size: .; DNA: TGTGCCAGCAGCCGGACGGACTCAGCCGGCGAGACCCAGTACTTC; CDR3: CASSRTDSAGETQYF
J: TRBJ1-1; D: TRBD1; length: 15; V: TRBV18; size: .; DNA: TGTGCCAGCTCACCATCGGGGACAGGGGGCATGTCGGCTTTCTTT; CDR3: CASSPSGTGGMSAFF
J: TRBJ2-2; D: .; length: 14; V: TRBV7-7; size: .; DNA: TGTGCTAGCAGCCCTGGACAGTACGCGGCTGAGCTGTTTTTT; CDR3: CASSPGQYAAELFF
J: TRBJ2-3; D: .; length: 16; V: TRBV5-1; size: .; DNA: TGCGCCAGCAGCTCGTTGTCGACAGCAACCACAGATACGCAGTATTTT; CDR3: CASSSLSTATTDTQYF
J: TRBJ2-7; D: .; length: 13; V: TRBV7-8; size: .; DNA: TGTGCCAGCAGCTTAGTTGTCCCGGGCGAGCAGTACTTC; CDR3: CASSLVVPGEQYF
J: TRBJ2-3; D: .; length: 13; V: TRBV11-2; size: few; DNA: TGTGCCAGCAGCGACAGGCGCACAGATACGCAGTATTTT; CDR3: CASSDRRTDTQYF
J: TRBJ1-1; D: .; length: 15; V: TRBV4-2; size: .; DNA: TGTGCCAGCAGCCAAGGAGGAGCCGCTCACACTGAAGCTTTCTTT; CDR3: CASSQGGAAHTEAFF
J: TRBJ2-2; D: .; length: 12; V: TRBV9; size: .; DNA: TGTGCCAGCAGCGTCCAACAGGGGGAGCTGTTTTTT; CDR3: CASSVQQGELFF
J: TRBJ2-3; D: TRBD2; length: 14; V: TRBV5-6; size: few; DNA: TGTGCCAGCAGCGGGGCGGGGGGGCCAGATACGCAGTATTTT; CDR3: CASSGAGGPDTQYF
J: TRBJ1-1; D: TRBD1; length: 15; V: TRBV5-1; size: .; DNA: TGCGCCAGCAGCACAGGGACAGAACGGGACACTGAAGCTTTCTTT; CDR3: CASSTGTERDTEAFF
J: TRBJ1-1; D: .; length: 14; V: TRBV20-1; size: .; DNA: TGCAGTGCTAGAGACTTGGAGGGGGACGGTGAAGCTTTCTTT; CDR3: CSARDLEGDGEAFF